Below, 24 T cell receptor beta chains from the same sample are listed, as sequenced in a study of T cells after yellow fever vaccination. TCRdb independently ran MiXCR on the 5' RACE reads; one entry per CDR3 protein. The data show some 110,000 distinct CDR3 sequences, with around 7.4% seen just once and just under 2.5% held by the top ten. The material sequenced was CD4+ T cells sorted from PBMCs, taken less than 11 days after the first yellow fever vaccination. The receptors derive from a young man who received the YFV17D yellow fever vaccine.

In this sample, this clonotype turned up many times. This chain links TRBV3-1 with TRBJ2-3, with D possibly matching TRBD1 (6 bases). Trimming removed 4 bases at V and 4 bases at J, with 18 bases between. Germline assignment: CDR1 LGHDT and CDR2 YNNKEL (reference sequence). This CDR3 region has 16 residues. CDR3 coding DNA: TGTGCCAGCAGCCCCTTCGATGCAGGGGCCGCAGATACGCAGTATTTT. Amino acid sequence: CASSPFDAGAADTQYF.

Note on this clonotype: A much larger clone differs from this one at a single base, so this may be a read error. The chain carries TRBV20-1 and TRBJ1-1; D is uncertain. V was shortened by 6 bases and J by 0 bases, with 17 bases between the two germline ends. The CDR3 extends over 15 amino acids. Germline V lookup: CDR1 DFQATT, CDR2 SNEGSKA (reference sequence). This CDR3 is CSAPRTGYVNTEAFF. CDR3 DNA sequence: TGCAGTGCCCCAAGGACGGGGTACGTGAACACTGAAGCTTTCTTT.

This clonotype was recorded at least ten times. The rearrangement links TRBV19 to TRBJ1-6; 11 nucleotides match TRBD1. In germline, CDR1 is LNHDA, CDR2 SQIVND (reference sequence). The CDR3 totals 15 residues. The V segment lost 7 bases and the J segment 9 bases; nucleotides outside the gene matches: 8. The CDR3 DNA reads TGTGCCAGTACCGCGGACAGGGGGCCCGTTTCACCCCTCCACTTT. Protein: CASTADRGPVSPLHF.

Points on this clonotype: This clone may be a read error of a much larger clone one base away. This sequence joins TRBV3-1 and TRBJ1-4; D is uncertain. The CDR3 runs 17 residues. Germline V lookup: CDR1 LGHDT, CDR2 YNNKEL (reference sequence). The CDR3 nucleotides are TGTGCCAGCAGCCGTATACAGACAAGCAGGACTAATGATAAACTGTTTTTT. This gives the protein CASSRIQTSRTNDKLFF.

This clonotype showed up many times. The DNA for the CDR3 is TGCGCCAGCAGCCTGGACACCTACGAGCAGTACTTC. This gives the protein CASSLDTYEQYF. The chain recombines TRBV5-1 with TRBJ2-7; D is possibly TRBD1 (5 bases). The germline V gene encodes CDR1 SGHRS and CDR2 YFSETQ. The CDR3 extends over 12 amino acids. V lost 4 bases and J lost 2, with 7 bases in between.

The rearrangement links TRBV7-2 to TRBJ2-7; the match to TRBD2 covers 8 bases. After removal of 5 bases from V and 3 bases from J, the junction contained 3 bases not matched to a gene. Germline assignment: CDR1 SGHTA and CDR2 FQGNSA. CDR3 length: 13 amino acids. The CDR3 here is CASSAGRGYEQYF. CDR3 coding DNA: TGTGCCAGCAGCGCCGGGAGGGGCTACGAGCAGTACTTC.

At least ten counts were recorded for this clonotype. CDR3 protein: CASCPGGPPHVEQYV. CDR3 nucleotides: TGTGCCAGCTGTCCCGGAGGGCCCCCTCACGTCGAGCAGTACGTC. V is TRBV28 and J is TRBJ2-7; TRBD2 might be the D (6 bases). Germline V gene sequence: CDR1 MDHEN, CDR2 SYDVKM. This CDR3 is built from 15 residues. Trimming took off 8 bases at V and 6 bases at J, with 23 bases between the two ends.

This clonotype has ten or more counts. At one end the junction does not follow the germline gene, possibly because of a read error. This rearrangement joins TRBV7-7 to TRBJ2-2; D remains ambiguous. This CDR3 is built from 13 residues. In germline, CDR1 is SSHAT, CDR2 FNYEAQ (reference sequence). CDR3 sequence: CASSLVSTGELFF. The CDR3 region has the DNA TGTGCCAGCAGTTTAGTGTCCACCGGGGAGCTGTTTTTT.

This sequence joins TRBV7-2 and TRBJ1-6; no clear D. V was pared by 1 base and J by 9 bases, with 13 bases between. The germline V gene encodes CDR1 SGHTA and CDR2 FQGNSA. This CDR3 is built from 15 residues. The CDR3 here is CASSLEIHTTSPLHF. In nucleotides, the CDR3 is TGTGCCAGCAGCTTAGAGATCCATACAACTTCACCCCTCCACTTT.

This clonotype appeared many times. The V gene is TRBV11-3, the J gene TRBJ2-1; 11 positions agree with TRBD2. CDR3 length: 14 residues. Germline assignment: CDR1 SGHNT and CDR2 YENEEA. The V and J ends lost 5 bases and 9 bases, in that order; junction bases with no gene match: 6. CDR3 in amino acids: CASSPTGTSGEQFF. The DNA for the CDR3 is TGTGCCAGCAGCCCTACCGGGACTAGCGGTGAGCAGTTCTTC.

In this sample, this clonotype turned up many times. The chain employs TRBV12-3 or TRBV12-4 and TRBJ2-1; D is possibly TRBD1 (6 bases). CDR3 length: 16 residues. Trimming stripped 0 bases from V and 3 bases from J, with 12 bases between. CDR3 in amino acids: CASSLAPQGYYNEQFF. The CDR3 DNA follows: TGTGCCAGCAGTTTAGCACCACAGGGTTACTACAATGAGCAGTTCTTC.

This clonotype was counted ten times or more. The V call is TRBV5-6, the J call TRBJ1-2; D is unresolved. The germline V and J ends were trimmed by 6 bases and 4 bases, with 25 bases remaining between them. Germline V CDR1 and CDR2: SGHDT, YYEEEE. The CDR3 consists of 17 residues. CDR3 protein: CASINQKRGRGFYGYTF. CDR3 DNA: TGTGCCAGCATCAACCAAAAGAGAGGGCGTGGGTTCTATGGCTACACCTTC.

This clonotype was picked up a small number of times. The chain has TRBV7-9 and TRBJ1-2; D not certain. The CDR3 runs 13 residues. Trimming shortened V by 1 base and J by 4 bases, and 7 bases separated the two germline ends. The germline gives CDR1 SEHNR, CDR2 FQNEAQ (reference sequence). DNA for the CDR3: TGTGCCAGCAGCTTAGAGATCCCCTATGGCTACACCTTC. It translates to CASSLEIPYGYTF. Complete variable domain (other parts from reference TRBV7-9 and TRBJ1-2): DTGVSQNPRHKITKRGQNVTFRCDPISEHNRLYWYRQTLGQGPEFLTYFQNEAQLEKSRLLSDRFSAERPKGSFSTLEIQRTEQGDSAMYLCASSLEIPYGYTFGSGTRLTVV.

Many counts were recorded for this clonotype. The chain links TRBV5-7 to TRBJ1-2; 7 nucleotides line up with TRBD1. TRBV5-7 is an ORF, and what it does is uncertain. The CDR3 is 15 residues long. V was pared by 0 bases and J by 7 bases, with 9 bases of the junction left unmatched. This CDR3 reads CASSLEGQLWVGYTF. The CDR3 DNA reads TGTGCCAGCAGCTTGGAGGGACAGCTTTGGGTTGGCTACACCTTC.

This clonotype was observed a few times. The V call is TRBV5-1, the J call TRBJ2-3; 13 bases match TRBD2. Looked up from germline, CDR1 is SGHRS and CDR2 is YFSETQ. The CDR3 sequence is 17 residues long. Unmatched junction bases numbered 12, after V lost 4 bases and J lost 7 bases. This CDR3 reads CASSATSGGAGVHTQYF. The CDR3 DNA reads as TGCGCCAGCAGCGCTACTAGCGGGGGGGCCGGAGTACATACGCAGTATTTT.

This clonotype occurred many times. The chain carries TRBV12-3 or TRBV12-4 and TRBJ2-1; a possible D gene is TRBD2 (7 bases). V dropped 8 bases and J dropped 10 bases, with 18 bases sitting between them. CDR3 size: 13 residues. CDR3 nucleotide sequence: TGTGCCAGCGGCCGGGGGGCGTTGGGGGAGCAGTTCTTC. Amino acid sequence: CASGRGALGEQFF.

This clonotype has at least ten counts. The gene calls are TRBV12-3 or TRBV12-4 and TRBJ1-3; the D is unclear. The length of the CDR3 is 16 residues. Trimming left V 3 bases short and J 0 bases short, with 12 bases between. This CDR3 is CASSLEALRSGNTIYF. The CDR3 DNA reads as TGTGCCAGCAGTTTGGAGGCGCTCCGCTCTGGAAACACCATATATTTT.

Ten or more counts support this clonotype. The CDR3 is CASSPTTGVTGELFF. The CDR3 DNA sequence: TGTGCCAGCAGCCCGACCACAGGGGTCACCGGGGAGCTGTTTTTT. This chain uses TRBV6-1 with TRBJ2-2; TRBD1 aligns across 7 bases. The CDR3 contains 15 residues. The trim removed 6 bases at V and 4 bases at J, leaving 8 bases unmatched. Germline V CDR1 and CDR2: MNHNS, SASEGT.

The J gene is TRBJ2-3, the V gene TRBV7-8, with 8 positions matching TRBD2. The CDR3 extends over 15 amino acids. CDR1 and CDR2 from the germline V gene are SGHVS and FQNEAQ. The V gene end was trimmed by 2 bases and the J gene end by 4 bases; junction bases not matched to a gene: 5. CDR3 sequence (DNA): TGTGCCAGCAGCTTAAGGCGGGGGGACTCAGATACGCAGTATTTT. Translated: CASSLRRGDSDTQYF.

This clonotype was counted at least ten times. The V call is TRBV5-5, the J call TRBJ2-3; D may be TRBD1 (5 bases). This CDR3 comprises 16 residues. CDR1 is SGHKS, CDR2 YYEKEE, per germline (reference sequence). V was trimmed by 3 bases and J by 1 base, leaving 15 bases between them. The CDR3 loop reads CASSSLTSTGTDTQYF. The CDR3 DNA is TGTGCCAGCAGCTCACTAACATCGACAGGCACAGATACGCAGTATTTT. Complete variable domain (other parts from reference TRBV5-5 and TRBJ2-3): DAGVTQSPTHLIKTRGQQVTLRCSPISGHKSVSWYQQVLGQGPQFIFQYYEKEERGRGNFPDRFSARQFPNYSSELNVNALLLGDSALYLCASSSLTSTGTDTQYFGPGTRLTVL.

This clonotype came up many times. The gene calls are TRBV24-1 and TRBJ1-5; D ambiguous. The CDR3 runs to 14 residues. V shed 4 bases and J shed 5 bases, with 11 bases lying between them. Germline-derived CDR1 and CDR2 are KGHDR and SFDVKD. The CDR3 coding sequence is TGTGCCACCAGTGACCCATCCGGGGATCAGCCCCAGCATTTT. This codes for CATSDPSGDQPQHF.

At least ten counts were recorded for this clonotype. This chain uses TRBV7-3 with TRBJ2-3; D is possibly TRBD1 (6 bases). Germline CDR1 is SGHTA and CDR2 is FQGTGA. There are 14 residues in the CDR3. Trimming shortened V by 4 bases and J by 4 bases, and 12 bases separated the two germline ends. The CDR3 DNA reads TGTGCCAGCAGCTCCTCAGGGGTTTCAGATACGCAGTATTTT. Its translation: CASSSSGVSDTQYF.

This clonotype was detected many times. V is TRBV7-8 and J is TRBJ1-2, with D possibly TRBD1 on 5 matching bases. The V gene's germline CDR1 is SGHVS and CDR2 FQNEAQ. The V and J ends lost 3 bases and 4 bases respectively, with 12 bases between them. The CDR3 consists of 14 residues. The CDR3 DNA reads TGTGCCAGCAGCTTTTCTACAGGAGCCTATGGCTACACCTTC. Translating gives CASSFSTGAYGYTF. Drawing the rest from reference TRBV7-8 and TRBJ1-2, the complete variable domain is GAGVSQSPRYKVAKRGQDVALRCDPISGHVSLFWYQQALGQGPEFLTYFQNEAQLDKSGLPSDRFFAERPEGSVSTLKIQRTQQEDSAVYLCASSFSTGAYGYTFGSGTRLTVV.

At least ten counts were recorded for this clonotype. The chain couples TRBV15 to TRBJ2-2, with 8 bases aligning to TRBD2. The CDR3 is 16 residues long. Germline CDR1 and CDR2: LNHNV and YYDKDF (reference sequence). V gave up 0 bases and J gave up 5 bases; unmatched junction bases: 5. The CDR3 DNA is TGTGCCACCAGCAGAGATCGCGGGAGGAGAACCGGGGAGCTGTTTTTT. It encodes CATSRDRGRRTGELFF.